The 31 T cell receptor beta chains in this list originate from one sample, sequenced in a study of Graves' ophthalmopathy and Graves' hyperthyroidism. Transcripts of RNA were the source for amplifying TCR beta CDR3 regions. Second-round multiplex PCR followed a first-round RT-PCR using HTBI primers. TCRdb reprocessed the multiplex PCR reads via MiXCR and lists one record per CDR3 protein. The sample holds hundreds of thousands of distinct CDR3 sequences, roughly two fifths seen once. Source material: peripheral blood. All receptors come from an adult man with Graves' ophthalmopathy.

This clonotype was seen at least ten times. This rearrangement joins TRBV10-2 to TRBJ1-5, with TRBD1 as a possible D gene (5 bases). The CDR3 has 17 amino acids. The V end was cut by 4 bases, the J end by 1 base, with 17 bases between. The V gene's germline CDR1 is WSHSY and CDR2 SAAADI. CDR3 bases: TGCGCCAGCAGTGGGGTCCAGGGCATCCTAAGCAATCAGCCCCAGCATTTT. Residues: CASSGVQGILSNQPQHF.

A word on this clonotype: This may be a read error, as it is one base from a much larger clone. The chain couples TRBV9 to TRBJ1-6; no definite D call. Germline V gene lookup returns CDR1 SGDLS and CDR2 YYNGEE. This CDR3 is built from 15 residues. CDR3 residues: CSSSEESSYNSPLHF. The CDR3 bases are TGTTCCAGCAGCGAGGAGAGCTCCTATAATTCACCCCTCCACTTT.

On this clonotype: Given a much more abundant clone one base away, this may be a read error. The rearrangement joins TRBV5-1 to TRBJ1-1; D might be TRBD1 (5 bases). Trimming took off 6 bases at V and 2 bases at J, with 17 bases between the two ends. The CDR3 is 15 amino acids. The germline gives CDR1 SGHRS, CDR2 YFSETQ. CDR3 region: CASKINYQGNTEAFF. CDR3 bases: TGCGCCAGCAAGATTAACTATCAGGGAAACACTGAAGCTTTCTTT.

This clonotype was detected many times. J is TRBJ1-2 and V is TRBV10-3; 7 positions match TRBD1. Germline CDR1 reads ENHRY; CDR2 reads SYGVKD. This CDR3 is built from 12 residues. The ends lost 7 bases at V and 6 bases at J; junction bases unmatched: 5. Written as DNA, the CDR3 is TGTGCCATCAAGAGAGGGGGCGATGGCTACACCTTC. Translation: CAIKRGGDGYTF.

This clonotype was seen at least ten times. The V gene is TRBV5-6, the J gene TRBJ2-5, with TRBD2 matching over 9 bases. The CDR3 consists of 15 residues. Germline CDR1 is SGHDT and CDR2 is YYEEEE. Unmatched junction bases numbered 8, after V lost 1 base and J lost 7 bases. The CDR3 DNA reads as TGTGCCAGCAGCTTGACGGCGGGGGGGCCCAGGACCCAGTACTTC. Protein product: CASSLTAGGPRTQYF.

This chain joins TRBV10-3 and TRBJ1-5; D gene unclear. V was cut by 0 bases and J by 11 bases, with 14 bases left in between. The length of the CDR3 is 14 residues. Germline loops: CDR1 ENHRY, CDR2 SYGVKD. CDR3 bases: TGTGCCATCAGTGAGTCTAGCGGGAGTAAGACCCAGCATTTT. Translated: CAISESSGSKTQHF.

This clonotype came up many times. The rearrangement joins TRBV4-1 to TRBJ1-2, with D possibly TRBD1 on 6 matching bases. Germline V gene data show CDR1 as MGHRA and CDR2 as YSYEKL. The CDR3 loop spans 15 amino acids. V dropped 0 bases and J dropped 4 bases, with 12 bases sitting between them. The DNA for the CDR3 is TGCGCCAGCAGCCAAGACACGACAGGACCCTATGGCTACACCTTC. Its protein product is CASSQDTTGPYGYTF.

This chain joins TRBV7-9 and TRBJ2-5, with 10 nucleotides matching TRBD2. V shed 3 bases and J 4 bases; nucleotides not matched to a gene: 8. The CDR3 is made up of 16 amino acids. Germline V lookup: CDR1 SEHNR, CDR2 FQNEAQ (reference sequence). CDR3 DNA sequence: TGTGCCAGCAGCTTGGCAGCGGGAGGGGATCGAGAGACCCAGTACTTC. Amino acid sequence: CASSLAAGGDRETQYF.

This clonotype was seen many times. The V gene is TRBV24-1, the J gene TRBJ2-2, with a possible D match to TRBD2 (5 bases). With 1 base removed from V and 7 bases from J, the gap between germline ends came to 15 bases. This CDR3 contains 16 residues. CDR1 is KGHDR and CDR2 is SFDVKD in the germline V gene. The CDR3 nucleotides read TGTGCCACCAGTGATTTAGGTTCGGGGAAGAGCGGGGAGCTGTTTTTT. Translated, it gives CATSDLGSGKSGELFF.

The rearrangement uses TRBV7-9 and TRBJ1-5, with D perhaps TRBD1 (5 bases). Germline V gene data show CDR1 as SEHNR and CDR2 as FQNEAQ (reference sequence). The CDR3 is 15 amino acids. Trimming left V 5 bases short and J 7 bases short, with 18 bases between. CDR3 sequence reads: CASSLGMAGVQPQHF. DNA for the CDR3: TGTGCCAGCAGCCTGGGAATGGCGGGGGTCCAGCCCCAGCATTTT.

This clonotype was seen only a few times. The gene calls are TRBV3-1 and TRBJ1-1, with D tentatively TRBD1 (5 bases). Germline lookup yields CDR1 LGHDT and CDR2 YNNKEL (reference sequence). This CDR3 comprises 16 residues. V was pared by 0 bases and J by 2 bases, with 13 bases between. CDR3 region: CASSQDGGRINTEAFF. The CDR3 DNA reads as TGTGCCAGCAGCCAAGACGGGGGACGGATAAACACTGAAGCTTTCTTT. Complete variable domain (other parts from reference TRBV3-1 and TRBJ1-1): DTAVSQTPKYLVTQMGNDKSIKCEQNLGHDTMYWYKQDSKKFLKIMFSYNNKELIINETVPNRFSPKSPDKAHLNLHINSLELGDSAVYFCASSQDGGRINTEAFFGQGTRLTVV.

This clonotype was detected many times. The V and J genes are TRBV4-3 and TRBJ1-5; no reliable D call. Germline CDR1 is LGHNA and CDR2 is YSLEER. The V and J ends lost 0 bases and 4 bases respectively, with 4 bases between them. The CDR3 is 13 residues long. In nucleotides, the CDR3 is TGCGCCAGCAGCCAAGATTGGAATCAGCCCCAGCATTTT. This codes for CASSQDWNQPQHF.

In its sample, this clonotype was seen many times. The chain is built from TRBV6-1 and TRBJ1-2; 7 bases agree with TRBD1. Trimming took 7 bases from V and 4 from J; bases not matched to a gene: 9. This CDR3 contains 14 residues. CDR1 and CDR2 from the germline V gene are MNHNS and SASEGT. As DNA, the CDR3 is TGTGCCAGCATTACAGGGGCCCTAACCTATGGCTACACCTTC. Its protein product is CASITGALTYGYTF.

A word on this clonotype: Since no conserved phenylalanine or tryptophan closes the CDR3, a read error is the likely cause. J is TRBJ2-7 and V is TRBV7-9; D is ambiguous. The CDR3 runs to 18 residues. Germline V gene data show CDR1 as SEHNR and CDR2 as FQNEAQ (reference sequence). Trimming left V 0 bases short and J 0 bases short, with 18 bases between. The DNA for the CDR3 is TGTGCCAGCAGCTTAGCCCGGACCCAAAGAACGCGCTCCTACGAGCAGTACATC. Amino acid sequence: CASSLARTQRTRSYEQYI.

This clonotype has only one observation. The rearrangement joins TRBV15 to TRBJ1-2; D not certain. Germline CDR1 reads LNHNV; CDR2 reads YYDKDF (reference sequence). The CDR3 length is 13 residues. Between the trimmed V and J ends, which lost 3 bases and 0 bases, there was a span of 5 bases. The CDR3 coding sequence is TGTGCCACCAGCAGGCTGTCTAACTATGGCTACACCTTC. Protein: CATSRLSNYGYTF.

The V call is TRBV11-2, the J call TRBJ1-2; possibly TRBD1 for D (5 bases). Trimming took 4 bases from V and 5 from J, leaving 17 bases between them. CDR3 length equals 15 residues. Germline lookup yields CDR1 SGHAT and CDR2 FQNNGV. The CDR3 spells CASSWDVGGVYGYTF. In DNA, the CDR3 is TGTGCCAGCAGCTGGGACGTCGGAGGCGTATATGGCTACACCTTC.

The rearrangement links TRBV27 to TRBJ1-6, with D hard to call. CDR3 size: 14 residues. V lost 5 bases and J lost 9, with 14 bases in between. Germline V gives CDR1 MNHEY, CDR2 SMNVEV (reference sequence). The CDR3 loop is CASSPTQLGSPLHF. CDR3 nucleotide sequence: TGTGCCAGCAGTCCCACCCAACTCGGTTCACCCCTCCACTTT.

This clonotype was detected a few times. This chain uses TRBV10-2 with TRBJ2-7; D gene ambiguous. There are 13 residues in the CDR3. Germline lookup yields CDR1 WSHSY and CDR2 SAAADI. V lost 4 bases to trimming and J lost 4 bases, with 11 bases between them. The CDR3 coding sequence is TGCGCCAGCAGTGGGGGAACAGATTACGAGCAGTACTTC. It yields the protein CASSGGTDYEQYF.

Of note for this clonotype: A read error may be the cause here, since a much bigger clone is one base away. This chain uses TRBV7-2 with TRBJ1-1; D ambiguous. Germline V gene data show CDR1 as SGHTA and CDR2 as FQGNSA. The length of the CDR3 is 13 residues. The CDR3 nucleotides read TGTGCCTGCAGCTCCACACATTCCACTGAAGCTTTCTTT. Its translation is CACSSTHSTEAFF.

With respect to this clonotype: At one boundary the junction diverges from the germline segment, which might be a read error. This sequence joins TRBV4-2 and TRBJ1-2; D is unclear. CDR3 length: 17 residues. Germline CDR1 reads LGHNA; CDR2 reads YNFKEQ. The CDR3 loop reads CANSQDIGGPPNYGYTF. CDR3 in DNA: TGTGCCAACAGCCAAGATATTGGAGGACCGCCTAACTATGGCTACACCTTC.

This clonotype was counted at least ten times. The CDR3 sequence is CSVEDSRDSYEQYF. The CDR3 nucleotides are TGCAGCGTTGAAGATTCGAGGGATTCCTACGAGCAGTACTTC. The chain recombines TRBV29-1 with TRBJ2-7; D might be TRBD2 (5 bases). Germline CDR1 SQVTM, CDR2 ANQGSEA. The CDR3 is made up of 14 amino acids. V was pared by 0 bases and J by 1 base, with 10 bases between.

The J gene is TRBJ2-7, the V gene TRBV4-1; 9 bases map to TRBD1. The germline V gene encodes CDR1 MGHRA and CDR2 YSYEKL. This CDR3 is 14 amino acids long. V lost 2 bases, J lost 7 bases, and 6 bases stayed unmatched. DNA of the CDR3: TGCGCCAGCAGCCAAAAGCACAGGGGGCCTGAGCAGTACTTC. It specifies CASSQKHRGPEQYF.

This clonotype has ten or more counts. The chain is built from TRBV15 and TRBJ2-3; possibly TRBD2 for D (5 bases). The germline V and J ends were trimmed by 0 bases and 4 bases, with 11 bases remaining between them. Germline-derived CDR1 and CDR2 are LNHNV and YYDKDF (reference sequence). This CDR3 is 15 amino acids long. CDR3: CATSRERGGPDTQYF. The CDR3 nucleotides are TGTGCCACCAGCAGAGAGCGTGGCGGGCCAGATACGCAGTATTTT.

In its sample, this clonotype was seen many times. V is TRBV7-9 and J is TRBJ1-3; D gene uncertain. CDR1 and CDR2 from the germline V gene are SEHNR and FQNEAQ (reference sequence). Trimming removed 0 bases from V and 3 bases from J, with 0 bases in between. There are 12 residues in the CDR3. CDR3 residues: CASSLAGNTIYF. CDR3 DNA: TGTGCCAGCAGCTTAGCTGGAAACACCATATATTTT.

The J gene is TRBJ2-5, the V gene TRBV20-1; weak D call: TRBD2 (7 bases). The germline gives CDR1 DFQATT, CDR2 SNEGSKA (reference sequence). Trimming took off 7 bases at V and 5 bases at J, with 17 bases between the two ends. This CDR3 comprises 13 residues. The CDR3 loop reads CSVEGGGSETQYF. DNA for the CDR3: TGCAGTGTTGAGGGGGGGGGGTCGGAGACCCAGTACTTC.

There are many counts of this clonotype. V is TRBV19 and J is TRBJ2-6; no clear D gene. The V gene lost 1 base and the J gene lost 5 bases, with 15 bases spanning the gap. Germline V CDR1 and CDR2: LNHDA, SQIVND (reference sequence). The CDR3 runs to 17 residues. The CDR3 region is CASSIGMGKARANVLTF. CDR3 sequence (DNA): TGTGCCAGTAGTATAGGAATGGGTAAGGCCCGGGCCAACGTCCTGACTTTC. Full variable domain (missing parts from reference TRBV19 and TRBJ2-6): DGGITQSPKYLFRKEGQNVTLSCEQNLNHDAMYWYRQDPGQGLRLIYYSQIVNDFQKGDIAEGYSVSREKKESFPLTVTSAQKNPTAFYLCASSIGMGKARANVLTFGAGSRLTVL.

This clonotype was picked up many times. The chain uses TRBV7-2 and TRBJ2-2; 9 nucleotides agree with TRBD1. V lost 5 bases, J lost 6 bases, and 7 bases stayed unmatched. CDR1 SGHTA and CDR2 FQGNSA come from the germline V gene. The CDR3 loop spans 15 amino acids. In DNA, the CDR3 is TGTGCCAGCAGCCCAGGACAGGGGATGGCCGGGGAGCTGTTTTTT. It is translated as CASSPGQGMAGELFF.

Many counts were recorded for this clonotype. The genes are TRBV19 and TRBJ1-2, with TRBD1 identical over 10 bases. CDR3 length: 13 residues. V lost 9 bases, J lost 3 bases, and 4 bases stayed unmatched. The germline gives CDR1 LNHDA, CDR2 SQIVND (reference sequence). The DNA for the CDR3 is TGTGCCAGGGGGGACAGGGGTGACTATGGCTACACCTTC. Translated, it gives CARGDRGDYGYTF.

This clonotype occurred many times. The chain employs TRBV4-3 and TRBJ1-6; the D is unclear. Trimming took off 2 bases at V and 5 bases at J, with 10 bases between the two ends. The CDR3 contains 15 residues. Looked up from germline, CDR1 is LGHNA and CDR2 is YSLEER. The DNA of the CDR3 is TGCGCCAGCAGCCAAAGGTGGCCAGATAATTCACCCCTCCACTTT. Translation: CASSQRWPDNSPLHF.

This clonotype came up many times. The chain is built from TRBV7-8 and TRBJ2-7, with D perhaps being TRBD1 or TRBD2 (5 bases each). V was shortened by 0 bases and J by 6 bases, with 18 bases between the two germline ends. From germline, CDR1 is SGHVS and CDR2 FQNEAQ. The CDR3 loop spans 16 amino acids. Here the CDR3 reads CASSLAGQVEGSEQYF. CDR3 nucleotide sequence: TGTGCCAGCAGCTTAGCGGGGCAGGTCGAGGGTAGCGAGCAGTACTTC.

This sequence joins TRBV9 and TRBJ1-2; the match to TRBD1 covers 7 bases. CDR1 SGDLS and CDR2 YYNGEE come from the germline V gene. The CDR3 is 15 residues long. Trimming at V came to 0 bases and at J to 6 bases, leaving 8 bases not matched to a gene. The CDR3 coding sequence is TGTGCCAGCAGCGTAGCCACCGACAGGGTCAATGGCTACACCTTC. Translating gives CASSVATDRVNGYTF.